Listed here are 28 T cell receptor beta chains from one sample, sequenced in a study of T cell responses to AZD1222 COVID-19 vaccine. Some clones are missing from TCRdb's copy, which holds only in-frame ones; the method was immunoSEQ multiplex PCR. The table includes some 180,000 clones, over 90% detected once. The input for sequencing was peripheral blood, taken 28 days after the second AZD1222 dose. These receptors were obtained from an adult who received the AZD1222 COVID-19 vaccine.

The rearrangement joins TRBV7-2 to TRBJ1-2; D call uncertain. V gave up 0 bases and J gave up 0 bases, with 11 bases separating them. The CDR3 runs to 16 residues. CDR1 and CDR2 (germline): SGHTA, FQGNSA. CDR3 sequence: CASSLARTATNYGYTF. DNA of the CDR3: TGTGCCAGCAGCTTAGCGCGTACGGCAACTAACTATGGCTACACCTTC.

This rearrangement joins TRBV21-1 to TRBJ1-5; TRBD1, the D gene given by the table, was not confirmed from the DNA. TRBV21-1 has pseudogene status. The CDR3 has 17 amino acids. In DNA, the CDR3 is TGTGCCAGCAGCAAGACAGACAGGTGGGCGGCTTCTCAGCCCCAGCATTTT. Encoded protein: CASSKTDRWAASQPQHF.

The V gene is TRBV7-8, the J gene TRBJ2-7, with TRBD2 identical over 10 bases. Germline-derived CDR1 and CDR2 are SGHVS and FQNEAQ. With 5 bases clipped from V and 1 base from J, the junction kept 2 bases outside the gene matches. The CDR3 contains 14 residues. The CDR3 loop reads CASSASGGSYEQYF. In nucleotides, the CDR3 is TGTGCCAGCAGCGCTAGCGGGGGTTCCTACGAGCAGTACTTC.

CDR3 coding DNA: TGTGTCTCGGGCAGGATAGAAGAAAAACTGTTTTTT. As protein: CVSGRIEEKLFF. The V call is TRBV28, the J call TRBJ1-4; no firm D call. The germline CDR1 and CDR2 sequences are MDHEN and SYDVKM. The CDR3 extends over 12 amino acids.

This clone occurred once. V and J are TRBV11-2 and TRBJ2-7, with D maybe TRBD1 (6 bases). The V end was cut by 6 bases, the J end by 3 bases, with 15 bases between. Per germline, CDR1 SGHAT and CDR2 FQNNGV. CDR3 length equals 14 residues. The CDR3 DNA sequence: TGTGCCAGCAGACATAGGACAGCAGTCTACGAGCAGTACTTC. It translates to CASRHRTAVYEQYF.

This chain links TRBV7-7 with TRBJ2-7, with D possibly being TRBD1 or TRBD2 (5 bases each). The CDR3 is 13 amino acids. Germline assignment: CDR1 SSHAT and CDR2 FNYEAQ (reference sequence). Between the trimmed V and J ends, which lost 5 bases and 2 bases, there was a span of 10 bases. CDR3 nucleotides: TGTGCCAGCAGCCAGGGACGGACCTACGAGCAGTACTTC. Its protein is CASSQGRTYEQYF.

The chain recombines TRBV19 with TRBJ1-2; 10 bases agree with TRBD1. V gave up 7 bases and J gave up 0 bases; unmatched junction bases: 11. Per germline, CDR1 LNHDA and CDR2 SQIVND (reference sequence). The CDR3 spans 17 residues. This CDR3 reads CASNDIRDRGSNYGYTF. CDR3 coding DNA: TGTGCCAGTAATGACATCCGGGACAGGGGTTCTAACTATGGCTACACCTTC. Full variable domain (remainder filled in from reference TRBV19 and TRBJ1-2): DGGITQSPKYLFRKEGQNVTLSCEQNLNHDAMYWYRQDPGQGLRLIYYSQIVNDFQKGDIAEGYSVSREKKESFPLTVTSAQKNPTAFYLCASNDIRDRGSNYGYTFGSGTRLTVV.

The V call is TRBV27, the J call TRBJ1-6; TRBD1 matches at 9 bases. Germline lookup yields CDR1 MNHEY and CDR2 SMNVEV (reference sequence). With V trimmed by 6 bases and J by 9 bases, 6 bases remained unmatched. CDR3 size: 14 residues. CDR3 DNA: TGTGCCAGCAGCTTGGGACAGGGAATTTCACCCCTCCACTTT. It codes for CASSLGQGISPLHF.

The V and J genes are TRBV5-1 and TRBJ2-3; a possible D gene is TRBD2 (6 bases). There are 16 residues in the CDR3. Between the trimmed V and J ends, which lost 4 bases and 3 bases, there was a span of 18 bases. CDR1 and CDR2 from the germline V gene are SGHRS and YFSETQ. The CDR3 DNA reads as TGCGCCAGCAGCCCACCTACTAGCTTCGAAACAGATACGCAGTATTTT. Translated, it gives CASSPPTSFETDTQYF.

This rearrangement joins TRBV19 to TRBJ2-5; D uncertain. Trimming shortened V by 11 bases and J by 5 bases, and 15 bases separated the two germline ends. Germline V CDR1 and CDR2: LNHDA, SQIVND (reference sequence). The CDR3 runs 12 residues. The CDR3 reads CARAEAPETQYF. CDR3 nucleotides: TGTGCCCGTGCAGAGGCACCGGAGACCCAGTACTTC.

In its sample, this clone was seen a few times. The J gene is TRBJ1-3, the V gene TRBV5-1; a possible D gene is TRBD1 (6 bases). The CDR3 is made up of 14 amino acids. Per the germline V gene, CDR1 is SGHRS and CDR2 is YFSETQ. V lost 4 bases to trimming and J lost 14 bases, with 22 bases between them. The CDR3 loop is CASSVGTPQTPLYF. For the CDR3, the DNA is TGCGCCAGCAGCGTCGGGACACCTCAGACACCCCTATATTTT.

This sequence joins TRBV15 and TRBJ1-1; 10 nucleotides line up with TRBD1. The junction had 3 bases not matched to a gene; V was cut back by 10 bases and J by 1 base. Per germline, CDR1 LNHNV and CDR2 YYDKDF (reference sequence). The CDR3 spans 13 residues. CDR3 DNA: TGTGCCATAGACAGGGGGCGGAACACTGAAGCTTTCTTT. It yields the protein CAIDRGRNTEAFF.

The V and J genes are TRBV11-2 and TRBJ1-5, with unresolved D. Germline CDR1 is SGHAT and CDR2 is FQNNGV. The CDR3 contains 13 residues. With 2 bases removed from V and 4 bases from J, the gap between germline ends came to 6 bases. CDR3 protein: CASSLLGNQPQHF. Here the CDR3 DNA reads TGTGCCAGCAGCTTACTGGGGAATCAGCCCCAGCATTTT.

The chain uses TRBV29-1 and TRBJ2-2, with D hard to call. Germline CDR1 is SQVTM and CDR2 is ANQGSEA. Trimming took off 2 bases at V and 2 bases at J, with 9 bases between the two ends. There are 14 residues in the CDR3. As DNA, the CDR3 is TGCAGCGTTGAAATTCGCCTTAACACCGGGGAGCTGTTTTTT. Its protein is CSVEIRLNTGELFF.

V gene TRBV7-8 combines with J gene TRBJ1-2; possibly TRBD1 for D (6 bases). Germline CDR1 reads SGHVS; CDR2 reads FQNEAQ. V lost 4 bases and J 5 bases, leaving 11 bases between the germline ends. The CDR3 is made up of 13 amino acids. The CDR3 bases are TGTGCCAGCAGCTACAGAGGACAGTATGGCTACACCTTC. As protein: CASSYRGQYGYTF.

This chain uses TRBV27 with TRBJ2-6, with 7 bases that match TRBD2. Losses at the gene ends were 6 bases for V and 2 bases for J; bases not matched to a gene: 13. Germline V CDR1 and CDR2: MNHEY, SMNVEV (reference sequence). The CDR3 has 18 amino acids. The chain's CDR3 is CASSPGGWQTTGANVLTF. In nucleotides, the CDR3 is TGTGCCAGCAGCCCCGGGGGGTGGCAGACCACTGGGGCCAACGTCCTGACTTTC.

This sequence joins TRBV6-6 and TRBJ1-1; the D gene is possibly TRBD1 (5 bases). The CDR3 covers 14 residues. Trimming left V 6 bases short and J 6 bases short, with 17 bases between. From germline, CDR1 is MNHNY and CDR2 SVGAGI (reference sequence). CDR3 sequence: CASSLTGGAAEAFF. CDR3 coding DNA: TGTGCCAGCAGCCTTACGGGAGGGGCCGCTGAAGCTTTCTTT.

This chain links TRBV30 with TRBJ1-4; tentative D call: TRBD1 (6 bases). CDR1 is GTSNPN and CDR2 is SVGIG in the germline V gene (reference sequence). The CDR3 sequence is 15 residues long. The germline V and J ends were trimmed by 2 bases and 5 bases, with 15 bases remaining between them. CDR3 coding DNA: TGTGCCTGGAGTACCTCCGGGACAAGGAATGAAAAACTGTTTTTT. Its protein is CAWSTSGTRNEKLFF.

The CDR3 DNA follows: TGTGCCAGCAGCCAAGGGACTAGCGAGCTTCTGGACCGCTACGAGCAGTACTTC. This encodes CASSQGTSELLDRYEQYF. The chain has TRBV21-1 and TRBJ2-7; TRBD2 is the table's D call and was not checked against the DNA. TRBV21-1 constitutes a pseudogene. The CDR3 length is 18 residues.

The J gene is TRBJ1-2, the V gene TRBV6-1; D gene ambiguous. Trimming left V 0 bases short and J 3 bases short, with 5 bases between. Germline lookup yields CDR1 MNHNS and CDR2 SASEGT. The CDR3 length is 13 residues. In DNA form, the CDR3 reads TGTGCCAGCAGTGAAGCGGCGGACTATGGCTACACCTTC. Encoded protein: CASSEAADYGYTF.

V usage is TRBV30 and J usage is TRBJ1-6; D unresolved. In germline, CDR1 is GTSNPN, CDR2 SVGIG (reference sequence). The CDR3 covers 14 residues. The V and J ends lost 0 bases and 5 bases respectively, with 8 bases between them. The DNA for the CDR3 is TGTGCCTGGAGTGTAGGGAGTGATAATTCACCCCTCCACTTT. Protein product: CAWSVGSDNSPLHF.

The chain is built from TRBV2 and TRBJ1-6, with D unresolved. The ends were cut back, 7 bases at V and 7 bases at J, with 14 bases in the middle. There are 14 residues in the CDR3. Germline loops: CDR1 SNHLY, CDR2 FYNNEI. CDR3 residues: CASNTLLRNSPLHF. In DNA form, the CDR3 reads TGTGCCAGCAACACTCTCTTAAGAAATTCACCCCTCCACTTT.

This chain uses TRBV19 with TRBJ1-2, with D possibly TRBD1 on 5 matching bases. The germline V gene has CDR1 LNHDA and CDR2 SQIVND (reference sequence). V lost 0 bases and J 6 bases, leaving 14 bases between the germline ends. The CDR3 totals 15 residues. CDR3 in DNA: TGTGCCAGTAGTATAGACGGAAGCCAAGGGGATGGCTACACCTTC. Amino acids: CASSIDGSQGDGYTF. The full variable domain, with the rest looked up from reference TRBV19 and TRBJ1-2, is DGGITQSPKYLFRKEGQNVTLSCEQNLNHDAMYWYRQDPGQGLRLIYYSQIVNDFQKGDIAEGYSVSREKKESFPLTVTSAQKNPTAFYLCASSIDGSQGDGYTFGSGTRLTVV.

This clone was seen a few times. This sample also contains other DNA sequences that code for the same CDR3. J is TRBJ1-2 and V is TRBV7-2, with 11 bases identical to TRBD1. The CDR3 runs 14 residues. The J segment lost 5 bases and the V segment lost 4 bases, leaving 3 bases of the junction unmatched. Germline CDR1 reads SGHTA; CDR2 reads FQGNSA. CDR3 residues: CASSSDRGPYGYTF. CDR3 nucleotides: TGTGCCAGCAGCTCGGACAGGGGGCCGTATGGCTACACCTTC.

The chain employs TRBV30 and TRBJ1-1; D not certain. CDR1 and CDR2 (germline): GTSNPN, SVGIG (reference sequence). The CDR3 is 13 residues long. V was shortened by 5 bases and J by 1 base, with 11 bases between the two germline ends. DNA for the CDR3: TGTGCCTGGCGGGTCTGGTCGAACACTGAAGCTTTCTTT. This sequence encodes CAWRVWSNTEAFF.

This chain uses TRBV5-4 with TRBJ1-4, with 9 bases matching TRBD1. Trimming at V came to 3 bases and at J to 8 bases, leaving 5 bases not matched to a gene. Germline V lookup: CDR1 SGHNT, CDR2 YYREEE (reference sequence). The CDR3 sequence is 14 residues long. CDR3 sequence reads: CASSSGTGKEKLFF. In DNA form, the CDR3 reads TGTGCCAGCAGCTCCGGGACAGGGAAGGAAAAACTGTTTTTT.

Only a few counts were recorded for this clone. This chain joins TRBV28 and TRBJ2-1; the match to TRBD2 covers 12 bases. Trimming took 8 bases from V and 4 from J; bases not matched to a gene: 12. Germline values: CDR1 MDHEN, CDR2 SYDVKM. This CDR3 has 17 amino acids. The DNA for the CDR3 is TGTGCCAGCCCTAGCGGGAGGGGTCCGGCCTTATACAATGAGCAGTTCTTC. Encoded protein: CASPSGRGPALYNEQFF.

V gene TRBV5-1 combines with J gene TRBJ2-3, with TRBD1 identical over 8 bases. The CDR3 totals 14 residues. The V and J ends lost 8 bases and 4 bases, in that order; junction bases with no gene match: 9. CDR1 SGHRS and CDR2 YFSETQ come from the germline V gene. The CDR3 coding sequence is TGCGCCAGTCAGGCCCAGGGGGCATCAGATACGCAGTATTTT. Encoded protein: CASQAQGASDTQYF.